These T cell receptor beta chains were read from a single sample in a study of CD8+ T cells in alopecia areata. Some clones are missing from TCRdb's copy, which holds only in-frame ones; the method was immunoSEQ multiplex PCR. The sample lists about 56,000 clones; around 96% were seen once. The sample was CD8+ T cells sorted from blood, taken at week 0. The receptor set was obtained from a human donor with alopecia areata. The CDR3 runs from the conserved cysteine through the conserved F or W. Fields, in order: V gene, clone size, CDR3 protein. The size entry is marked missing in some rows and otherwise reads once, few, many or a size class.

V: TRBV5-1; size: NA; CDR3: CASSSLYAGYNEQFF
V: TRBV9; size: once; CDR3: CASSEYSGQTGTSGGEETQYF
V: TRBV30; size: NA; CDR3: CAWAGGPGNTIYF
V: TRBV19; size: NA; CDR3: CASSISTDLRGLRELFF
V: TRBV4-1; size: once; CDR3: CASSQVRGDLSGANVLTF
V: TRBV5-6; size: medium-sized; CDR3: CASSPGTAYEQYF
V: TRBV25-1; size: NA; CDR3: CASSEGEWETQYF
V: TRBV7-1; size: NA; CDR3: CASSHPRGQNTEAFF
V: TRBV7-2; size: NA; CDR3: CASSPRTSEEQGVTQYF
V: TRBV7-6; size: NA; CDR3: CASSLGRGGESGANVLTF
V: TRBV29-1; size: NA; CDR3: CSGGGPRVHNSPLHF
V: TRBV6-5; size: NA; CDR3: CASSYSARGSGYTF
V: TRBV30; size: NA; CDR3: CAWQRTSRTTDTQYF
V: TRBV9; size: NA; CDR3: CASSVGGSWYQETQYF
V: TRBV4-1; size: NA; CDR3: CASSQSRGANTEAFF
V: TRBV27; size: NA; CDR3: CASSLRSGYEQYF
V: TRBV6-5; size: NA; CDR3: CASSYATGYEQYF
V: TRBV6-1; size: NA; CDR3: CASSGLADSYEQYF
V: TRBV27; size: NA; CDR3: CASSFGPTYEQYF
V: TRBV2; size: once; CDR3: CASSEGTGIEKLFF
V: TRBV7-9; size: NA; CDR3: CASSSLPSSYEQYF
V: TRBV29-1; size: once; CDR3: CSVEDNRGQQETQYF